The 7 T cell receptor beta chains below all came from one sample that was sequenced in a study of blood T cell repertoires in COVID-19. TCRdb's copy holds only in-frame clones and misses some; the assay was immunoSEQ multiplex PCR. This sample has fewer than 350,000 clones, with 80% to 90% found just once. The sample was PBMCs or T cells enriched from blood (not recorded which). The receptors were sampled from a middle-aged woman with acute COVID-19.

The chain combines TRBV7-9 with TRBJ1-4, with TRBD1 matching over 7 bases. Germline lookup yields CDR1 SEHNR and CDR2 FQNEAQ (reference sequence). There are 15 residues in the CDR3. Trimming at V came to 5 bases and at J to 5 bases, leaving 8 bases not matched to a gene. The CDR3 region is CASSKTTGVNEKLFF. DNA for the CDR3: TGTGCCAGCAGCAAAACTACAGGGGTAAATGAAAAACTGTTTTTT.

V is TRBV5-4 and J is TRBJ1-4; 10 bases agree with TRBD1. Trimming at V came to 3 bases and at J to 0 bases, leaving 2 bases not matched to a gene. The CDR3 length is 16 residues. Germline assignment: CDR1 SGHNT and CDR2 YYREEE (reference sequence). For the CDR3, the DNA is TGTGCCAGCAGCTCGGACAGGGGGGCAACTAATGAAAAACTGTTTTTT. It translates to CASSSDRGATNEKLFF.

The chain couples TRBV10-3 to TRBJ2-1; D is perhaps TRBD1 (5 bases). The CDR3 spans 11 residues. Trimming took 6 bases from V and 7 from J, leaving 7 bases between them. Germline V gene data show CDR1 as ENHRY and CDR2 as SYGVKD. The CDR3 protein is CAIRGLNEQFF. DNA of the CDR3: TGTGCCATCAGGGGGCTAAATGAGCAGTTCTTC.

V usage is TRBV7-2 and J usage is TRBJ1-2, with 7 bases aligning to TRBD1. Germline V gives CDR1 SGHTA, CDR2 FQGNSA. The V segment lost 6 bases and the J segment 5 bases; nucleotides outside the gene matches: 15. The CDR3 covers 16 residues. CDR3: CASRLSQGFGSYGYTF. The CDR3 DNA reads as TGTGCCAGCAGACTATCACAGGGGTTCGGGTCATATGGCTACACCTTC. Combining the CDR3 with reference TRBV7-2 and TRBJ1-2 gives the whole variable domain GAGVSQSPSNKVTEKGKDVELRCDPISGHTALYWYRQSLGQGLEFLIYFQGNSAPDKSGLPSDRFSAERTGGSVSTLTIQRTQQEDSAVYLCASRLSQGFGSYGYTFGSGTRLTVV.

This clone was detected a few times. The genes are TRBV2 and TRBJ1-5; no clear D gene. There are 12 residues in the CDR3. CDR1 is SNHLY, CDR2 FYNNEI, per germline. Between the trimmed V and J ends, which lost 2 bases and 7 bases, there was a span of 6 bases. CDR3 residues: CASSETGQPQHF. For the CDR3, the DNA is TGTGCCAGCAGTGAAACGGGACAGCCCCAGCATTTT.

The V and J genes are TRBV19 and TRBJ1-5; 8 bases are shared with TRBD1. CDR3 length: 17 amino acids. Trimming removed 5 bases from V and 9 bases from J; junction bases left unmatched: 18. Germline V gives CDR1 LNHDA, CDR2 SQIVND (reference sequence). As DNA, the CDR3 is TGTGCCAGTAGTGTTGGCCAATTTGACAGGGGTAGGCCGCCCCAGCATTTT. This gives the protein CASSVGQFDRGRPPQHF.

The gene calls are TRBV7-9 and TRBJ1-2; tentatively, D is TRBD1 (6 bases). The ends were cut back, 5 bases at V and 12 bases at J, with 25 bases in the middle. The V gene's germline CDR1 is SEHNR and CDR2 FQNEAQ (reference sequence). The CDR3 is 15 amino acids. DNA for the CDR3: TGTGCCAGCAGCCCGGACCCCAGGGGCCCCCTATTGAACACCTTC. Its protein is CASSPDPRGPLLNTF.